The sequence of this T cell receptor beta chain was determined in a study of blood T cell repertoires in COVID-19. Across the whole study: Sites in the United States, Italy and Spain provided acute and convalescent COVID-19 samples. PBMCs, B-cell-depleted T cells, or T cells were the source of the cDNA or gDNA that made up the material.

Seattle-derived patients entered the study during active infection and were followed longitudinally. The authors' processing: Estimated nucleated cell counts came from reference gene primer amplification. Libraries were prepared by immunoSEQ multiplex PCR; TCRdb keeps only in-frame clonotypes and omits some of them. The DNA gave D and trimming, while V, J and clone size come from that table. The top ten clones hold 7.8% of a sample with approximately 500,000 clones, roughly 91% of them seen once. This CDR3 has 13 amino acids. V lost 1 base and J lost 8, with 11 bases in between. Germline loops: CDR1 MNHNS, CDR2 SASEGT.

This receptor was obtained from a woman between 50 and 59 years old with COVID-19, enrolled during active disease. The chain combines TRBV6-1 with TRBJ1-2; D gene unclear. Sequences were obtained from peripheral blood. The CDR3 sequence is CASSEEAGGGYTF. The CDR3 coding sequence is TGTGCCAGCAGTGAAGAGGCGGGCGGAGGCTACACCTTC.